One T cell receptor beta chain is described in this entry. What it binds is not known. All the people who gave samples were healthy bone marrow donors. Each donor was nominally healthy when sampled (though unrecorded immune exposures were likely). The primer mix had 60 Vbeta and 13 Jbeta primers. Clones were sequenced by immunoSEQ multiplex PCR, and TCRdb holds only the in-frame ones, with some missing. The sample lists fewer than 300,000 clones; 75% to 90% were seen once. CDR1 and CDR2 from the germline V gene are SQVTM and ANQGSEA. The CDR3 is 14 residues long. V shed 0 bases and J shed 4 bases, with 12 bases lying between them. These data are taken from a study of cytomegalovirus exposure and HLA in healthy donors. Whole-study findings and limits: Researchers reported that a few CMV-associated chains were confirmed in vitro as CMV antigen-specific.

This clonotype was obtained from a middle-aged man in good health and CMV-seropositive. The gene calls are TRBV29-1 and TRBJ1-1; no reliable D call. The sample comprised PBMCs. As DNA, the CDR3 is TGCAGCGTTGAAGATCGGGGTCTGGGCACTGAAGCTTTCTTT. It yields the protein CSVEDRGLGTEAFF.